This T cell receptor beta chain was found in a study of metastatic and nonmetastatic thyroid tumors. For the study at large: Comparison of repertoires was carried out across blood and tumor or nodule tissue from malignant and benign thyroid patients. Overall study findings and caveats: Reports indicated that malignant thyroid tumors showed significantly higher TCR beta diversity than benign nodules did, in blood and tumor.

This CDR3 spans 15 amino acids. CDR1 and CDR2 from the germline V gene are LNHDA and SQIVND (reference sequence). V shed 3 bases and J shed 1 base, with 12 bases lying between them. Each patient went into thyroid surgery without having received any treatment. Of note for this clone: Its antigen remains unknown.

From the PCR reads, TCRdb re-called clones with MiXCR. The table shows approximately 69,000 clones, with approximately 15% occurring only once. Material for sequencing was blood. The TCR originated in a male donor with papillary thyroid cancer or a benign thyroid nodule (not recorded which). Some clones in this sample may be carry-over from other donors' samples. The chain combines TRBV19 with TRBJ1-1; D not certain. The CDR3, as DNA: TGTGCCAGTAGTATCAGTATGGCCCGGAACACTGAAGCTTTCTTT. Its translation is CASSISMARNTEAFF.